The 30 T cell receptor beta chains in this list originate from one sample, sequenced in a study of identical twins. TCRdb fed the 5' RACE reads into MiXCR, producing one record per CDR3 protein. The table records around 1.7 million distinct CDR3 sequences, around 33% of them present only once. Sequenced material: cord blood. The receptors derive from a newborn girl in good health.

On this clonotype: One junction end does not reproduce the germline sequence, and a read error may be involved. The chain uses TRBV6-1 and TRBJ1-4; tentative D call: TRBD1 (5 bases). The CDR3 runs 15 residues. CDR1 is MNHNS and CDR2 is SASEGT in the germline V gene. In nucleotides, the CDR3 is TGTGCCAGCAGTGAATCGGGGGAGATGAATGAAAAACTGTCTTTT. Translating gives CASSESGEMNEKLSF.

The CDR3 is CSVRLQETQYF. The CDR3 bases are TGCAGCGTTCGACTCCAAGAGACCCAGTACTTC. The rearrangement uses TRBV29-1 and TRBJ2-5; D gene unclear. Trimming shortened V by 5 bases and J by 1 base, and 5 bases separated the two germline ends. CDR1 and CDR2 from the germline V gene are SQVTM and ANQGSEA. CDR3 length: 11 amino acids.

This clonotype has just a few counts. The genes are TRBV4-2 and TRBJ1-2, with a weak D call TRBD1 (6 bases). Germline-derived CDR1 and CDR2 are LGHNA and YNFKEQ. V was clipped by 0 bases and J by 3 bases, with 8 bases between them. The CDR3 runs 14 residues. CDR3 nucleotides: TGTGCCAGCAGCCAAGATAGGACAGACTATGGCTACACCTTC. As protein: CASSQDRTDYGYTF.

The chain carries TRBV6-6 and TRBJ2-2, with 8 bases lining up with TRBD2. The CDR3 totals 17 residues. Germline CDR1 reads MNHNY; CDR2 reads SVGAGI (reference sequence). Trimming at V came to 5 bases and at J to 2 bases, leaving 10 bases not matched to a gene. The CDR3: CASSTPLAGGNTGELFF. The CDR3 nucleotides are TGTGCCAGCAGTACACCCCTGGCGGGGGGTAACACCGGGGAGCTGTTTTTT.

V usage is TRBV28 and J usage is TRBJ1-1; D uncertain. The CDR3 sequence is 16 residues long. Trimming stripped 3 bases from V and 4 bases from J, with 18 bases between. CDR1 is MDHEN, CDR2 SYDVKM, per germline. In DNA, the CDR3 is TGTGCCAGCAGTTTCGATTCGGTATGGATCGGCACTGAAGCTTTCTTT. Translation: CASSFDSVWIGTEAFF.

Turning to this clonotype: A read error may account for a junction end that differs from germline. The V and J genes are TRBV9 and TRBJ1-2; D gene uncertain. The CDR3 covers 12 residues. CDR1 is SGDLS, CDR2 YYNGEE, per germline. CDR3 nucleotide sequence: TGTACCAGCAGCGTAGCGGGGAGTGGCTACACCTTC. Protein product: CTSSVAGSGYTF.

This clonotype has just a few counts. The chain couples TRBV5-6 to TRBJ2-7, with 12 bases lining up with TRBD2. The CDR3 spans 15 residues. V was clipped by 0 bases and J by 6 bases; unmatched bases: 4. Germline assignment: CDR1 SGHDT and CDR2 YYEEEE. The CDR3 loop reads CASSLVELAGGEQYF. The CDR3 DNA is TGTGCCAGCAGCTTGGTAGAACTAGCGGGAGGCGAGCAGTACTTC.

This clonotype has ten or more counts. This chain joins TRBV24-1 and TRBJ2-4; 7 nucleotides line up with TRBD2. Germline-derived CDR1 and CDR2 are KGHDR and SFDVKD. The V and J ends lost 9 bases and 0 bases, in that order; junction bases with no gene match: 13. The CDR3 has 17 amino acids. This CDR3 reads CATERAGSHLAKNIQYF. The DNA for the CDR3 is TGTGCCACCGAAAGAGCGGGATCCCACCTAGCCAAAAACATTCAGTACTTC.

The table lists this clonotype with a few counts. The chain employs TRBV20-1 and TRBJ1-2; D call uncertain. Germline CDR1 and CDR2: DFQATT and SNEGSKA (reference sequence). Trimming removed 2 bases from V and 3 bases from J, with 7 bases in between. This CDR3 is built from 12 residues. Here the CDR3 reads CSARRPDYGYTF. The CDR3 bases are TGCAGTGCTAGAAGGCCAGACTATGGCTACACCTTC.

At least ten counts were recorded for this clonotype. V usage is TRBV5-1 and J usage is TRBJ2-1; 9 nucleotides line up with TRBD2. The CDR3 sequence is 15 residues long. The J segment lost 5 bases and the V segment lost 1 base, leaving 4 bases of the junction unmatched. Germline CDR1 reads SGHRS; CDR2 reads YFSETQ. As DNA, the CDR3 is TGCGCCAGCAGCTTGACCGCGGGAGGGAACAATGAGCAGTTCTTC. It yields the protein CASSLTAGGNNEQFF.

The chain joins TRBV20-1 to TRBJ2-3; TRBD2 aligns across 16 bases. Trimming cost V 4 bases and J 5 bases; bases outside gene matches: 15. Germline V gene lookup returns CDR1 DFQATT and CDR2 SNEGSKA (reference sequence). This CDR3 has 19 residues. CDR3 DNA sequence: TGCAGTGCTATCGTCCCGGGACTAGCGGGGGGGCCTATGGGAGATACGCAGTATTTT. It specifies CSAIVPGLAGGPMGDTQYF.

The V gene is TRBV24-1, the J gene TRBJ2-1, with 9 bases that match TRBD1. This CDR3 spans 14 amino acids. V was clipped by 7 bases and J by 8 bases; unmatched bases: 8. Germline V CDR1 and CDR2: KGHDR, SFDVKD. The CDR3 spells CATRGDRVNDEQFF. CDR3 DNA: TGTGCCACCAGAGGGGACAGGGTCAATGATGAGCAGTTCTTC.

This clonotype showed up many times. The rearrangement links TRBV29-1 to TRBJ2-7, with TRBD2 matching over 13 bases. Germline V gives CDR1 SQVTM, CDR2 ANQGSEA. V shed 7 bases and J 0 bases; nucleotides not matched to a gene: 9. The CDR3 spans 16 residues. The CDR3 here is CSAIGLAGANSYEQYF. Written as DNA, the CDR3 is TGCAGCGCCATAGGACTAGCGGGAGCCAACTCCTACGAGCAGTACTTC.

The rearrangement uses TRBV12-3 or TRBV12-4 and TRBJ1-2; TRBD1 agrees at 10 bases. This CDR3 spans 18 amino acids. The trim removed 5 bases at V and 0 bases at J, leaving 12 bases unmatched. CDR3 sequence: CASSPTGGGGIANYGYTF. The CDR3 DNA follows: TGTGCCAGCAGTCCGACAGGGGGCGGAGGAATAGCTAACTATGGCTACACCTTC.

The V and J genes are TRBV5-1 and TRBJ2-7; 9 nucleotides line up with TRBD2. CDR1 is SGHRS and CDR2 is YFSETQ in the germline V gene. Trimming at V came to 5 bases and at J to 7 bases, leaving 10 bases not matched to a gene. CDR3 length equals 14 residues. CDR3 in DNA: TGCGCCAGCAGGTTGACTAGCGGTCGAAATGAGCAGTACTTC. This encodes CASRLTSGRNEQYF.

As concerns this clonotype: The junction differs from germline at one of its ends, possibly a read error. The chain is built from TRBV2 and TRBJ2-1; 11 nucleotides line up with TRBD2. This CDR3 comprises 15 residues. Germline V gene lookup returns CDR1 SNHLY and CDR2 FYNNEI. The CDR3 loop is CTSISGTSGYNEQFF. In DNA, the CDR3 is TGTACCAGCATAAGCGGGACTAGCGGATACAATGAGCAGTTCTTC.

CDR3 region: CASNREADWNQETQYF. The CDR3 DNA reads TGTGCCAGCAACCGGGAGGCGGACTGGAACCAAGAGACCCAGTACTTC. The chain carries TRBV5-6 and TRBJ2-5; 7 bases align to TRBD2. The trim removed 6 bases at V and 0 bases at J, leaving 11 bases unmatched. CDR1 is SGHDT, CDR2 YYEEEE, per germline. This CDR3 spans 16 amino acids.

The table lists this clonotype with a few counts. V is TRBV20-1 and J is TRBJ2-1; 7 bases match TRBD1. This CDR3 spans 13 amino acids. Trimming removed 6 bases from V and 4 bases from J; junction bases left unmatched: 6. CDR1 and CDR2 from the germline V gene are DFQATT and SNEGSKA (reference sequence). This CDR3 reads CSALRQGYNEQFF. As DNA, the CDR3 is TGCAGTGCCCTGAGACAGGGATACAATGAGCAGTTCTTC.

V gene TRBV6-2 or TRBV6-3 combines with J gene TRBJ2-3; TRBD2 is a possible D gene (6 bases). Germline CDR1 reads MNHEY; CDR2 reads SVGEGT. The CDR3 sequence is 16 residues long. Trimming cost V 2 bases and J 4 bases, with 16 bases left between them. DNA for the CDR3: TGTGCCAGCAGTTACCCACTAGCCCGGGGCGCAGATACGCAGTATTTT. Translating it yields CASSYPLARGADTQYF.

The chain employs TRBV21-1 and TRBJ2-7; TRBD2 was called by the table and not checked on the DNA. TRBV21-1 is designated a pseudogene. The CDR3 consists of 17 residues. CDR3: CASSKGTSGRASYEQYF. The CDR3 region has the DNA TGTGCCAGCAGCAAAGGGACTAGCGGGAGGGCCAGCTACGAGCAGTACTTC.

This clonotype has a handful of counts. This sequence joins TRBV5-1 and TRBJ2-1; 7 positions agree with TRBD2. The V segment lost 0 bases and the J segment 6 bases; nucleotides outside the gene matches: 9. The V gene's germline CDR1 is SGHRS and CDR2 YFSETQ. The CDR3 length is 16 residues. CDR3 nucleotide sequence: TGCGCCAGCAGCTTGGTTGGCGCGGGAGTCTTCAATGAGCAGTTCTTC. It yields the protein CASSLVGAGVFNEQFF.

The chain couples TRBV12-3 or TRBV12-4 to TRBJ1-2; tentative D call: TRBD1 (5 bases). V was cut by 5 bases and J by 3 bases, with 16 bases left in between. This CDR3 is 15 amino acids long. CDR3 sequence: CASSTRDRRDYGYTF. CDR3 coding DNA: TGTGCCAGCAGTACCCGGGACCGACGAGACTATGGCTACACCTTC.

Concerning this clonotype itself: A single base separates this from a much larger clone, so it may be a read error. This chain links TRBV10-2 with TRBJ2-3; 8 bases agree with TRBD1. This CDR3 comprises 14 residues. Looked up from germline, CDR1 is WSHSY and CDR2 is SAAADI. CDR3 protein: CASSSRGRTDMQYF. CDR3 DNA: TGCGCCAGCAGTTCCAGGGGGCGCACAGATATGCAGTATTTT.

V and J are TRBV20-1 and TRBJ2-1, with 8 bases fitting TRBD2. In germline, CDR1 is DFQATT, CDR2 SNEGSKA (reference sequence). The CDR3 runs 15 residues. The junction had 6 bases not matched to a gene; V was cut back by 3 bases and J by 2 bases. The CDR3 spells CSASPGTRPYNEQFF. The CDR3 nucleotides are TGCAGTGCTAGCCCCGGGACTAGACCCTACAATGAGCAGTTCTTC.

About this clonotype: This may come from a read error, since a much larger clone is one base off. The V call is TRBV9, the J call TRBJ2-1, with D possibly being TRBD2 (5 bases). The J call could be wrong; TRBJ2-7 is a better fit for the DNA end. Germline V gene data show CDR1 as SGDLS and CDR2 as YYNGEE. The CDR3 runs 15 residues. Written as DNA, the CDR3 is TGTGCCAGCAGCGTAGCTGGCGGACTCTACAATGAGCAGTACTTC. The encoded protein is CASSVAGGLYNEQYF.

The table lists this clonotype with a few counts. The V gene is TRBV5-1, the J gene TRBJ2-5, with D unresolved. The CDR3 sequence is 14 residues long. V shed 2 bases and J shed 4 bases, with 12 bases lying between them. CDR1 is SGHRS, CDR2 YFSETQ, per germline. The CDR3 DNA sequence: TGCGCCAGCAGCTTATCTAGTAGTGGAGAGACCCAGTACTTC. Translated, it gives CASSLSSSGETQYF.

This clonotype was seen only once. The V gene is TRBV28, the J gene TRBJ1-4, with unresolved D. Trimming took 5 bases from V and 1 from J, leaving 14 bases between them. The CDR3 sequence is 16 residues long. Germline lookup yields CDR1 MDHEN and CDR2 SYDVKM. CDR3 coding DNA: TGTGCCAGCAGTGACTCAAGACCTCTAACTAATGAAAAACTGTTTTTT. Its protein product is CASSDSRPLTNEKLFF.

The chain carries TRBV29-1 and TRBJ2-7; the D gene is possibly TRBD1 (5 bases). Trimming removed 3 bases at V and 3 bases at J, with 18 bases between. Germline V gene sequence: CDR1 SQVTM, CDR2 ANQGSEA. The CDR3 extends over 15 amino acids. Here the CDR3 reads CSVEAGQGGGYEQYF. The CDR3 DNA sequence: TGCAGCGTTGAGGCCGGGCAGGGTGGCGGCTACGAGCAGTACTTC.

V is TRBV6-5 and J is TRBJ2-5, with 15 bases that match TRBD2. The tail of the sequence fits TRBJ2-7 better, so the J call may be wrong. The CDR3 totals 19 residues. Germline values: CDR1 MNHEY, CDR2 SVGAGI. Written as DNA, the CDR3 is TGTGCCAGCAGTTCAGCCTGGACTAGCGGGAGGGCCTCAGCTAACGAGCAGTACTTC. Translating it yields CASSSAWTSGRASANEQYF.

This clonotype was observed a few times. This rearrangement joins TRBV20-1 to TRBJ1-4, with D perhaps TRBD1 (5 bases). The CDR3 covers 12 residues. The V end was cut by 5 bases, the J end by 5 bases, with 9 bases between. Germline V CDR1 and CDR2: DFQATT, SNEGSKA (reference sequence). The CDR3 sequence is CSAGAENEKLFF. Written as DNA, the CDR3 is TGCAGTGCTGGGGCAGAGAATGAAAAACTGTTTTTT.